This is a list of T cell receptor beta chains from one sample in a study of blood T cells in healthy people across ages. A single record per CDR3 protein comes from TCRdb applying MiXCR to the 5' RACE reads. The repertoire holds fewer than 2,000,000 distinct CDR3 sequences, with about 32% as singletons. Sequenced material: blood. The receptors originated from a young woman in good health. Each CDR3 is given with its conserved first and last residue. The order of the fields is D gene, J gene, V gene, CDR3 protein. D genes are given only for firm matches.

>TRBD1|TRBJ2-1|TRBV5-5
CASEGVGGQGSSYNEQFF
>TRBD1|TRBJ1-2|TRBV20-1
CSARRGQRYGYTF
>-|TRBJ2-3|TRBV30
CAWTPLGTDTQYF
>TRBD2|TRBJ2-7|TRBV20-1
CSAWTSWSYEQYF
>-|TRBJ1-2|TRBV20-1
CSARDDGEGSSHGYTF
>-|TRBJ1-1|TRBV11-2
CASRTWANTEAFF
>-|TRBJ1-1|TRBV7-3
CASSLSGRAREAFF
>TRBD2|TRBJ2-3|TRBV6-5
CASSYSSLAGGQVADTQYF
>-|TRBJ2-7|TRBV20-1
CSINGRPGVYEQYF
>-|TRBJ1-2|TRBV2
CASSEALGDNYGYTF
>-|TRBJ2-7|TRBV11-2
CASSFHRRAYEQYF
>TRBD2|TRBJ2-5|TRBV20-1
CSARATSPGLEQYF
>-|TRBJ2-5|TRBV6-5
CASSAGLVGVTQYF
>TRBD1|TRBJ2-1|TRBV4-1
CASSQEGDRGINEQFF
>TRBD2|TRBJ2-3|TRBV10-3
CAISDYDGGATTDTQYF
>-|TRBJ2-2|TRBV11-2
CASSFGQAGELFF
>-|TRBJ2-3|TRBV13
CASSRGVASTDTQYF
>-|TRBJ2-2|TRBV7-3
CASSPRARENTGELFF
>TRBD2|TRBJ2-1|TRBV5-1
CASSPLGRASYNEQFF
>-|TRBJ2-1|TRBV10-3
CAISPGVGREQFF
>-|TRBJ1-2|TRBV7-6
CASSMTEAGYGYTF
>TRBD2|TRBJ2-3|TRBV5-1
CASSFWLAASTDTQYF
>TRBD2|TRBJ2-3|TRBV11-2
CASSPIVAGAQYF
>-|TRBJ2-5|TRBV15
CATSREGSTYF
>TRBD2|TRBJ2-1|TRBV19
CASTMTSGGTYNEQFF
>TRBD2|TRBJ2-7|TRBV12-5
CASGLVGLADNYEQYF
>-|TRBJ2-7|TRBV4-1
CASSPHTGEQYF
>-|TRBJ1-5|TRBV12-3/TRBV12-4
CASSLRENQPQHF
>-|TRBJ1-2|TRBV10-3
CAIRPSGRNYGYTF
>-|TRBJ1-1|TRBV5-4
CASSLAGQVPGAFF
>TRBD1|TRBJ2-7|TRBV20-1
CSATGQGYGQYF
>-|TRBJ2-6|TRBV27
CASSLEFGANVLTF